This T cell receptor beta chain is drawn from a study of monozygotic twins with inflammatory bowel disease. CDR1 and CDR2 (germline): LGHNA, YNFKEQ. CDR3 size: 15 residues. Reprocessing the 5' RACE reads, TCRdb reports a single entry for every CDR3 protein and omits DNA. The repertoire table contains 350,000 to 550,000 distinct CDR3 sequences. Material: blood. This TCR was recovered from a human donor with ulcerative colitis or Crohn's disease, or a healthy co-twin of an affected twin (not recorded which). V is TRBV4-2 and J is TRBJ2-7; TCRdb outputs TRBD2, but without DNA this stays unchecked. CDR3 amino acids: CASSQDSSEPYEQYF.